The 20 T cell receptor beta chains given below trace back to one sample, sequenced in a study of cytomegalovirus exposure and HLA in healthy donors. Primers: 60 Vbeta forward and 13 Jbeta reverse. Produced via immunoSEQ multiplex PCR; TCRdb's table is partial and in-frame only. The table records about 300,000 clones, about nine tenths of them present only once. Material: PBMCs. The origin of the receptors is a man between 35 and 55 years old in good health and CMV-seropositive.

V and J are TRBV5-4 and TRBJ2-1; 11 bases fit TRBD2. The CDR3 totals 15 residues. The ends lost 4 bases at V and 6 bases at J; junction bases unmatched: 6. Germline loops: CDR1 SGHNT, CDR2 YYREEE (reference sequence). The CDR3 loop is CASSRTSGSSNEQFF. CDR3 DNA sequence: TGTGCCAGCAGCCGAACTAGCGGGAGTAGCAATGAGCAGTTCTTC.

In DNA form, the CDR3 reads TGTGCCAGCAGACAACAGGGGGCCCACTACTACGAGCAGTACTTC. Its protein is CASRQQGAHYYEQYF. The V call is TRBV13, the J call TRBJ2-7, with TRBD1 matching over 9 bases. The germline V gene encodes CDR1 PRHDT and CDR2 FYEKMQ (reference sequence). The CDR3 contains 15 residues. After removal of 6 bases from V and 3 bases from J, the junction contained 9 bases not matched to a gene.

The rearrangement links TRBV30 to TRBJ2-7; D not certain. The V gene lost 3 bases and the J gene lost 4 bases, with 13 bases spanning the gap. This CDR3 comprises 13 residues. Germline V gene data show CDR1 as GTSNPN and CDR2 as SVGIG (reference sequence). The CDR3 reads CAWSDARRYEQYF. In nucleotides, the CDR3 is TGTGCCTGGAGCGACGCAAGGAGATACGAGCAGTACTTC.

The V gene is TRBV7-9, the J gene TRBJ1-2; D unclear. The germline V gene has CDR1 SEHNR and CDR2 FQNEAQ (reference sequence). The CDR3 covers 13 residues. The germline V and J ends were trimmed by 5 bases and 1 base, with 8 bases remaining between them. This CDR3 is CASSRGDNYGYTF. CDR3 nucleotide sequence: TGTGCCAGCAGCCGGGGTGATAACTATGGCTACACCTTC.

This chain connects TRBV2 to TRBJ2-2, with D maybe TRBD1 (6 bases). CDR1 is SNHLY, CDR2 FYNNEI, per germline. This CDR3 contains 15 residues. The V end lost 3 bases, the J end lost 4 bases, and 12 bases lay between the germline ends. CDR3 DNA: TGTGCCAGCAGTGATAACAGGGCGGGCACCGGGGAGCTGTTTTTT. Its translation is CASSDNRAGTGELFF.

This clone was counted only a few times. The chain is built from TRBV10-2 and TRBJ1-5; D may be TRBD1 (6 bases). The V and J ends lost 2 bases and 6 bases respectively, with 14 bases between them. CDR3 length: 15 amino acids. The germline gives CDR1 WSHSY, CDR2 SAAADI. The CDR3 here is CASSEQGLVPQPQHF. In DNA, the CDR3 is TGCGCCAGCAGTGAGCAGGGGTTGGTACCTCAGCCCCAGCATTTT.

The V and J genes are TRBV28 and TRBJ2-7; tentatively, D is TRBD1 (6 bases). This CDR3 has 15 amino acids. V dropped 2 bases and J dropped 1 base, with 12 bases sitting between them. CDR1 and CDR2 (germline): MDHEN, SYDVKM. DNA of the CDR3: TGTGCCAGCAGTTTACATCTGACAGGTTCCTACGAGCAGTACTTC. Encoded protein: CASSLHLTGSYEQYF.

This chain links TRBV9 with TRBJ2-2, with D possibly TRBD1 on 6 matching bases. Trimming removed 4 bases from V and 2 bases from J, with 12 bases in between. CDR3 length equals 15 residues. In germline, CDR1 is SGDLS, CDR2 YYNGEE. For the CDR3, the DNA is TGTGCCAGCAGCCCAATACAGGGCAACACCGGGGAGCTGTTTTTT. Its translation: CASSPIQGNTGELFF.

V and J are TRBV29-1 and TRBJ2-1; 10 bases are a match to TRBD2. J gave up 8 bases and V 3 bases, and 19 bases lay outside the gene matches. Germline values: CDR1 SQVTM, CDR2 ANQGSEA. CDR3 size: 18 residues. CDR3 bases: TGCAGCGTTGATGAGGTGGGACTAGCGTCGGGAGGTTTGGATGAGCAGTTCTTC. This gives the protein CSVDEVGLASGGLDEQFF.

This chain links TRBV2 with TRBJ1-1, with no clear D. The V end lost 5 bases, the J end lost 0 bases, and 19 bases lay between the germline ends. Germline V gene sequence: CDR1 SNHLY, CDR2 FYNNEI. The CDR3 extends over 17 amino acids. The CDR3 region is CASSKGGGLSLNTEAFF. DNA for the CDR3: TGTGCCAGCAGTAAGGGTGGCGGACTTTCCCTGAACACTGAAGCTTTCTTT.

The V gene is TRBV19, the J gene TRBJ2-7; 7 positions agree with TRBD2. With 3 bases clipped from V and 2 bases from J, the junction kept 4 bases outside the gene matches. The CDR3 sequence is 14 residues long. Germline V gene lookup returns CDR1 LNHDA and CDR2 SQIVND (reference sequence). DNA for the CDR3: TGTGCCAGTAGTATGCGGGAGTTCCCCTACGAGCAGTACTTC. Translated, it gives CASSMREFPYEQYF.

Here the CDR3 DNA reads TGTGCCAGCAGTTTATCGGACAGGGAACTCTACACCTTC. Amino acid sequence: CASSLSDRELYTF. The rearrangement links TRBV28 to TRBJ1-2, with 8 bases lining up with TRBD1. The CDR3 runs 13 residues. J lost 10 bases, V lost 1 base, and 5 bases had no gene match. Germline CDR1 reads MDHEN; CDR2 reads SYDVKM.

The chain's CDR3 is CASSPLWPPTYEQYF. The DNA of the CDR3 is TGCGCCAGCAGCCCCCTTTGGCCGCCGACCTACGAGCAGTACTTC. V is TRBV5-1 and J is TRBJ2-7, with unresolved D. V was cut by 4 bases and J by 2 bases, with 16 bases left in between. CDR1 is SGHRS and CDR2 is YFSETQ in the germline V gene. The length of the CDR3 is 15 residues.

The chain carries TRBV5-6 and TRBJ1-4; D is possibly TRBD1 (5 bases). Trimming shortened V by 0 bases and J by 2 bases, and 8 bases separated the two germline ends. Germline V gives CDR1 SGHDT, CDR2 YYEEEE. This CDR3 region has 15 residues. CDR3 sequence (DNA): TGTGCCAGCAGCTTGGCGGCAGGGACTAATGAAAAACTGTTTTTT. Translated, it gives CASSLAAGTNEKLFF.

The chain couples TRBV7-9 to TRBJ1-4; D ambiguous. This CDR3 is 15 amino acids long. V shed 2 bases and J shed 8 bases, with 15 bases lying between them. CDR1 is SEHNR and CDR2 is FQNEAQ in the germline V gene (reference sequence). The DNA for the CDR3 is TGTGCCAGCAGCTTACCCCGGGTAGGCGGAGAAAAACTGTTTTTT. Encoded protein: CASSLPRVGGEKLFF.

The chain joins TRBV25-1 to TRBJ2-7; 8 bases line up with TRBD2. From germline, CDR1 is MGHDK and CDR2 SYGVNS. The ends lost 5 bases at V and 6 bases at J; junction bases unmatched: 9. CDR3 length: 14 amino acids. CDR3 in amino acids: CASSKPGLVSEQYF. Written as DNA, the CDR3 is TGTGCCAGCAGTAAACCGGGACTAGTGAGCGAGCAGTACTTC.

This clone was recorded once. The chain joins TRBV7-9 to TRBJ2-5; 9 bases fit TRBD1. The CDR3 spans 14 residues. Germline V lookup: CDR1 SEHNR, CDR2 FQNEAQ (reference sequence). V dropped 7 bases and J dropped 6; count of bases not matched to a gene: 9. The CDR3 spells CASTLRDREKTQYF. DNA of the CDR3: TGTGCCAGCACCCTTCGGGACAGGGAAAAGACCCAGTACTTC.

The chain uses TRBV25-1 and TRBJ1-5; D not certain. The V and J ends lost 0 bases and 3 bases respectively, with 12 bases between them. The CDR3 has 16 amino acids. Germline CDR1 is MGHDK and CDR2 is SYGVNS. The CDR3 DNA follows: TGTGCCAGCAGTGAATATAAAGGAGAGGACAATCAGCCCCAGCATTTT. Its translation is CASSEYKGEDNQPQHF.

The CDR3 here is CASSLGAGSQPQHF. CDR3 nucleotides: TGTGCCAGCAGCCTTGGGGCAGGTAGCCAGCCCCAGCATTTT. The chain joins TRBV5-5 to TRBJ1-5, with D possibly being TRBD1 (5 bases). V lost 4 bases, J lost 7 bases, and 15 bases lay in between. This CDR3 spans 14 amino acids. Germline CDR1 reads SGHKS; CDR2 reads YYEKEE (reference sequence).

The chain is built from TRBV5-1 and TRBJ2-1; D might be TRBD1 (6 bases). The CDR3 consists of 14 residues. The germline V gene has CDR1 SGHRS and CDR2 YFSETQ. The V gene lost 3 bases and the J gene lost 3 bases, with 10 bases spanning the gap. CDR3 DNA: TGCGCCAGCAGCTACCAGGGGCGCTACAATGAGCAGTTCTTC. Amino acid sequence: CASSYQGRYNEQFF. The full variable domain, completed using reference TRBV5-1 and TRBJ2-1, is KAGVTQTPRYLIKTRGQQVTLSCSPISGHRSVSWYQQTPGQGLQFLFEYFSETQRNKGNFPGRFSGRQFSNSRSEMNVSTLELGDSALYLCASSYQGRYNEQFFGPGTRLTVL.